These T cell receptor beta chains were read from a single sample in a study of long-term antiretroviral therapy in people with HIV. Sequencing was performed with immunoSEQ multiplex PCR; in TCRdb, only in-frame clones are kept and a portion is missing. The profile shows over 15,000 clones, 77% of them singletons. The material was unsorted PBMCs, obtained 2.1 to 2.2 years before starting antiretroviral therapy. The receptors originated from a man aged 25-45 years with HIV. CDR3s include the opening cysteine and the closing phenylalanine or tryptophan. The listing skips clone size in some rows; elsewhere it reads once, few, many or a size class.

TRBJ1-6 TRBV10-3 - CAISEGAYNSPLHF
TRBJ2-7 TRBV2 - CASVTSVPYEQYF
TRBJ1-3 TRBV15 once CATSSSGRYSGNTIYF
TRBJ2-3 TRBV5-1 - CASSLVAGGHEDTQYF
TRBJ2-7 TRBV11-2 - CASSSGTGGGREQYF
TRBJ1-2 TRBV7-2 - CASSHRTVLGGGYTF
TRBJ2-1 TRBV6-4 - CASSDGAQSSYNEQFF
TRBJ1-5 TRBV19 - CASSNRNQPQHF
TRBJ1-1 TRBV9 once CASSQGPDTEAFF
TRBJ2-7 TRBV7-8 - CASSPGRSDEQYF
TRBJ2-3 TRBV5-1 - CASSPTGTGATDTQYF
TRBJ2-7 TRBV4-2 - CASSEFSGSYEQYF
TRBJ1-1 TRBV11-1 - CASSYRGVNTEAFF
TRBJ2-5 TRBV7-8 - CASSSEGAGKETQYF
TRBJ2-7 TRBV5-4 - CASSSPGVEQYF
TRBJ2-7 TRBV9 - CASSRDYRHEQYF
TRBJ2-7 TRBV6-1 once CASARLTGEEQYF
TRBJ2-7 TRBV7-8 - CASSTTSGAYEQYF
TRBJ2-7 TRBV15 - CATSRDSTGPYEQYF
TRBJ1-3 TRBV30 few CAWSVPQVRGNTIYF
TRBJ2-3 TRBV18 once CASSSTISTDTQYF
TRBJ1-2 TRBV10-1 once CASSESRTGNLYTF
TRBJ2-3 TRBV11-2 - CASSLDLAGTDTQYF
TRBJ2-7 TRBV10-3 once CAISESGTATYEQYF
TRBJ1-2 TRBV2 few CASRAGTAYGYTF
TRBJ2-1 TRBV5-6 - CASSLAGGINEQFF
TRBJ2-5 TRBV14 - CASSHSITMWTQYF
TRBJ1-2 TRBV10-3 - CAISPRGGDGYTF
TRBJ2-5 TRBV2 few CASRVLPEGETQYF
TRBJ2-5 TRBV11-2 - CASSLGTSVETQYF
TRBJ2-1 TRBV5-4 - CASSLGHNSYNEQFF
TRBJ2-7 TRBV5-6 - CASSARREQYF
TRBJ2-2 TRBV5-6 - CASSDPLRQSNTGELFF
TRBJ1-2 TRBV28 - CASSPGTGVWGYTF
TRBJ2-6 TRBV4-3 - CASSQDGTVISGANVLTF
TRBJ1-2 TRBV10-3 few CAISDQGLGTGDGYTF
TRBJ2-3 TRBV11-2 - CASSLDSGPWAGTQYF
TRBJ2-7 TRBV5-1 - CASSPGQSYEQYF
TRBJ2-6 TRBV27 - CASTDGTSGANVLTF
TRBJ2-6 TRBV21-1 once CASSKDPAIGANVLTF
TRBJ1-6 TRBV6-1 - CASGRDNSPLHF
TRBJ2-7 TRBV7-9 - CASSLRDGTYEQYF
TRBJ1-6 TRBV21-1 once CASSKDTYNSPLHF
TRBJ2-7 TRBV9 - CASSVEQGDYEQYF
TRBJ2-1 TRBV30 - CAWSVLETIRNNEQFF
TRBJ1-2 TRBV6-6 medium-sized CASSYGSGAEGYTF
TRBJ2-3 TRBV19 - CASSVASSASTDTQYF
TRBJ1-2 TRBV6-5 - CASSPRQRGYGYTF
TRBJ1-3 TRBV30 few CAWSLGSGNTIYF
TRBJ2-2 TRBV5-1 - CASLGPANTGELFF
TRBJ2-7 TRBV18 - CASSPAQLTYEQYF
TRBJ2-3 TRBV7-9 - CASSLRGAGDADTQYF
TRBJ1-4 TRBV27 - CASRPGPGGKLFF
TRBJ2-5 TRBV10-3 - CAISEEQIRETQYF
TRBJ2-1 TRBV28 - CASFPGLAGYNEQFF
TRBJ2-3 TRBV11-2 - CASSPLLGQGVSTDTQYF
TRBJ2-2 TRBV19 few CASSIARGYTGELFF
TRBJ2-7 TRBV6-5 large CASSYSGNLYEQYF
TRBJ1-1 TRBV18 - CASSPQGTEAFF